A selection of T cell receptor beta chains follows, all from one sample in a study of beta chain features in type 1 diabetes. The data were produced by immunoSEQ multiplex PCR, yet TCRdb's version contains in-frame clones alone and is incomplete. The data show roughly 50,000 clones, 35% to 55% seen once. The specimen sequenced was stem cell memory CD4+ T cells from blood. Receptor source: a man younger than 40 with type 1 diabetes. The CDR3 runs from the conserved cysteine through the conserved F or W. A D gene is named only where the DNA matches it firmly. Rows give clone size only sometimes, using once, few, many, or a class for an expanded clone.

abundance	v_gene	d_gene	j_gene	CDR3nt	CDR3aa
-	TRBV7-2	-	TRBJ1-1	TGTGCCAGCAGCCCACAAACAGTAGTCACTGAAGCTTTCTTT	CASSPQTVVTEAFF
-	TRBV1	-	TRBJ2-1	TGCACCAGCAGCCAAGATCCTAGCGGGAGAGGCAATGAGCAGTTCTTC	CTSSQDPSGRGNEQFF
-	TRBV11-1	TRBD2	TRBJ2-5	TGTGCCAGCAGCTTATTTAGCGGGGCAGAGACCCAGTACTTC	CASSLFSGAETQYF
-	TRBV5-8	TRBD1	TRBJ1-1	TGTGCCAGCAGCTTGATCCCTGGGACAGGGGCCACTGAAGCTTTCTTT	CASSLIPGTGATEAFF
-	TRBV6-1	TRBD1	TRBJ2-7	TGTGCCAGCAGAGGACAGGGCCCCTACGAGCAGTACTTC	CASRGQGPYEQYF
few	TRBV19	-	TRBJ1-1	TGTGCCAGTAGTATTCGGACAAGCCGGACTGAAGCTTTCTTT	CASSIRTSRTEAFF
few	TRBV5-1	TRBD2	TRBJ2-2	TGCGCCAGCAGCTTGGCGCGGGAGAGGACCGGGGAGCTGTTTTTT	CASSLARERTGELFF
few	TRBV10-3	-	TRBJ2-2	TGTGCCTACGGGAACACCGGGGAGCTGTTTTTT	CAYGNTGELFF
-	TRBV28	-	TRBJ1-1	TGTGCCAGCATATCCCAGACAGTTGAAGCTTTCTTT	CASISQTVEAFF
-	TRBV7-6	-	TRBJ2-1	TGTGCCAGCAGCTTAGGATTTCGGTTTAGCGGCAATGAGCAGTTCTTC	CASSLGFRFSGNEQFF
-	TRBV11-2	-	TRBJ2-5	TGTGCCAGCAGCTTTCACGGGAACGGTGAGACCCAGTACTTC	CASSFHGNGETQYF
once	TRBV14	-	TRBJ2-2	TGTGCCAGCAGGCTGGGACTCAGCCACGGGGAGCTGTTTTTT	CASRLGLSHGELFF
-	TRBV7-2	-	TRBJ2-7	TGTGCCAGCAGCTTAACCGCGGGGCCCTACTACGAGCAGTACTTC	CASSLTAGPYYEQYF
-	TRBV5-4	-	TRBJ1-4	TGTGCCAGCAGCCAGGGAGGGGCAACTAATGAAAAACTGTTTTTT	CASSQGGATNEKLFF
-	TRBV4-2	TRBD1	TRBJ2-4	TGTGCCAGCAGCCAACTGGAAGGGACAGCGAGTTGGGCCAAAAACATTCAGTACTTC	CASSQLEGTASWAKNIQYF
-	TRBV7-9	TRBD2	TRBJ2-3	TGTGCCAGCAGCACATTACTAGCGGGAGGGGATACGCAGTATTTT	CASSTLLAGGDTQYF
-	TRBV5-6	-	TRBJ2-1	TGTGCCAGCAGCTTGGTAGGACAGTCAAACAATGAGCAGTTCTTC	CASSLVGQSNNEQFF
-	TRBV6-5	TRBD2	TRBJ2-1	TGTGCCAGCACCCGGCGGACTAGCGGGCACAATGAGCAGTTCTTC	CASTRRTSGHNEQFF
-	TRBV28	-	TRBJ2-2	TGTGCCAGCAGTTTAACAGGGTGGGCCACCGGGGAGCTGTTTTTT	CASSLTGWATGELFF
once	TRBV6-5	-	TRBJ2-7	TGTGCCAGCAGTTACTACTACCAGGGATTCTACGAGCAGTACTTC	CASSYYYQGFYEQYF
few	TRBV29-1	TRBD1	TRBJ2-5	TGCAGCGTTACCCCCACAGGGGGGGAGACCCAGTACTTC	CSVTPTGGETQYF
-	TRBV7-2	-	TRBJ1-1	TGTGCCAGCGCCGCCTTGGGGGGGTCTGAAGCTTTCTTT	CASAALGGSEAFF
few	TRBV6-6	-	TRBJ2-3	TGTGCCAGCAGTTACCAGGGCAATGGTTATACAGATACGCAGTATTTT	CASSYQGNGYTDTQYF
-	TRBV4-2	TRBD2	TRBJ2-1	TGTGCCAGCAGCCAAGAAGGACTAGCGGGAGTGCATGAGCAGTTCTTC	CASSQEGLAGVHEQFF
-	TRBV12-5	-	TRBJ1-1	TGTGCTAGTGGTTCGTCCGGGAACACTGAAGCTTTCTTT	CASGSSGNTEAFF
few	TRBV6-6	TRBD1	TRBJ1-2	TGTGCCAGCAAGGGACAGGGCCTCTATGGCTACACCTTC	CASKGQGLYGYTF
-	TRBV2	-	TRBJ1-1	TGTGCCAGCAGCATCGCAGGGAACACTGAAGCTTTCTTT	CASSIAGNTEAFF
-	TRBV12-2	-	TRBJ2-3	TGTGCAAGTCGCTTAGTCGGGGAGATCGCAGATACGCAGTATTTT	CASRLVGEIADTQYF
-	TRBV6-5	-	TRBJ2-1	TGTGCCAGCAGACCGGACAGCTACAATGAGCAGTTCTTC	CASRPDSYNEQFF
-	TRBV4-3	TRBD1	TRBJ1-2	TGCGCCAGCAGCCACATAGACAGGGGGCCCATTTGGGGCTACACCTTC	CASSHIDRGPIWGYTF
-	TRBV5-1	TRBD2	TRBJ2-7	TGCGCCAGCAGCTTGGACACCGGGACTAGCCCCTACGAGCAGTACTTC	CASSLDTGTSPYEQYF
-	TRBV29-1	-	TRBJ1-2	TGCAGCGTTGGTCCAGCGCCTAACTATGGCTACACCTTC	CSVGPAPNYGYTF
-	TRBV2	TRBD1	TRBJ1-5	TGTGCCAGCAGCAGGGACAGGGGTGACCAGCCCCAGCATTTT	CASSRDRGDQPQHF
-	TRBV7-2	TRBD2	TRBJ2-5	TGTGCCAGCAGCTTAATCGGGAGCGGGAGGCCCTCATTTGGGACCCAGTACTTC	CASSLIGSGRPSFGTQYF
-	TRBV18	TRBD1	TRBJ2-1	TGTGCCAGCTCACCTTACAACAGGGGGCTATTCTACAATGAGCAGTTCTTC	CASSPYNRGLFYNEQFF
-	TRBV28	TRBD2	TRBJ2-1	TGTGCCAGCAGTCCGGGGGGGCGGGCCAACTACAATGAGCAGTTCTTC	CASSPGGRANYNEQFF
once	TRBV9	TRBD1	TRBJ2-5	TGTGCCAGCAGCGTGGGACAGGGGGCTTGGGAGACCCAGTACTTC	CASSVGQGAWETQYF
few	TRBV6-8	-	TRBJ1-5	TGTGCCTGCGGACAGAAAACTTATAGCAATCAGCCCCAGCATTTT	CACGQKTYSNQPQHF
once	TRBV18	TRBD1	TRBJ1-5	TGTGCCAGCTCAGACAGGGAGTGGAATCAGCCCCAGCATTTT	CASSDREWNQPQHF
-	TRBV5-1	TRBD1	TRBJ2-1	TGCGCCAGCAGCTGGACAGGGGGCCCCTACAATGAGCAGTTCTTC	CASSWTGGPYNEQFF
-	TRBV11-2	-	TRBJ2-1	TGTGCCAGCAGCTTATTTGGTGGGAGGCCTACTAGCTTAGGGGGCGTCTTC	CASSLFGGRPTSLGGVF
-	TRBV6-5	-	TRBJ1-5	TGTGCCAGCAAGTTTGATCCGGGTCCAAATCAGCCCCAGCATTTT	CASKFDPGPNQPQHF